A single sample gave rise to the 31 T cell receptor beta chains below, sequenced in a study of blood T cell repertoires in COVID-19. The data were produced by immunoSEQ multiplex PCR, yet TCRdb's version contains in-frame clones alone and is incomplete. In the table there are about 86,000 clones, 80% to 85% of which are singletons. Input material: peripheral blood. These receptors were obtained from a woman aged 80 or over with active or convalescent COVID-19.

The count of this clone is one. The rearrangement joins TRBV10-3 to TRBJ2-3, with 8 bases aligning to TRBD1. The V gene end was trimmed by 10 bases and the J gene end by 1 base; junction bases not matched to a gene: 7. Germline values: CDR1 ENHRY, CDR2 SYGVKD. The CDR3 sequence is 14 residues long. The CDR3 bases are TGTGCCACCAACAGGGGGTCGGGCACAGATACGCAGTATTTT. Encoded protein: CATNRGSGTDTQYF.

The CDR3 region is CAASGGWDEQYF. The CDR3 DNA follows: TGTGCCGCAAGCGGAGGATGGGACGAGCAGTACTTC. V is TRBV6-5 and J is TRBJ2-7, with TRBD2 as a possible D gene (5 bases). CDR3 length: 12 amino acids. The germline V gene has CDR1 MNHEY and CDR2 SVGAGI. Trimming took 11 bases from V and 5 from J, leaving 16 bases between them.

As concerns this clone: A read error may account for a junction end that differs from germline. J is TRBJ2-4 and V is TRBV6-5; the D call may be TRBD1 or TRBD2 (5 bases each). Germline CDR1 MNHEY, CDR2 SVGAGI. The CDR3 is 12 residues long. The chain's CDR3 is CVSSYGAGIQYF. CDR3 nucleotide sequence: TGTGTCAGCAGTTACGGGGCTGGCATTCAGTACTTC.

The J gene is TRBJ1-1, the V gene TRBV6-5; TRBD1 matches 9 bases. J was trimmed by 3 bases and V by 6 bases; bases with no gene match: 5. This CDR3 has 14 residues. CDR1 and CDR2 from the germline V gene are MNHEY and SVGAGI. CDR3 in amino acids: CASRTGGGYTEAFF. As DNA, the CDR3 is TGTGCCAGCAGGACAGGGGGGGGATACACTGAAGCTTTCTTT.

V usage is TRBV7-3 and J usage is TRBJ2-2, with unresolved D. Germline V gene data show CDR1 as SGHTA and CDR2 as FQGTGA. The CDR3 is 15 residues long. The ends were cut back, 3 bases at V and 4 bases at J, with 12 bases in the middle. CDR3 region: CASSLLPGGTGELFF. CDR3 in DNA: TGTGCCAGCAGCTTGCTACCTGGTGGCACCGGGGAGCTGTTTTTT.

The rearrangement links TRBV19 to TRBJ2-3, with D perhaps matching TRBD2 (6 bases). The germline CDR1 and CDR2 sequences are LNHDA and SQIVND (reference sequence). V gave up 7 bases and J gave up 1 base, with 18 bases separating them. The CDR3 is 16 amino acids. CDR3 sequence: CASNTLTTGGTDTQYF. CDR3 nucleotide sequence: TGTGCCAGTAACACTCTTACTACGGGAGGCACAGATACGCAGTATTTT.

This chain connects TRBV28 to TRBJ2-3; 12 nucleotides align to TRBD2. Losses at the gene ends were 2 bases for V and 4 bases for J; bases not matched to a gene: 7. The CDR3 has 17 residues. CDR1 is MDHEN, CDR2 SYDVKM, per germline. The CDR3 sequence: CASSLRRLAGAPDTQYF. The CDR3 bases are TGTGCCAGCAGTTTACGTCGACTAGCGGGAGCCCCAGATACGCAGTATTTT.

This sequence joins TRBV5-1 and TRBJ2-6, with D possibly TRBD2 on 5 matching bases. The germline V and J ends were trimmed by 0 bases and 2 bases, with 18 bases remaining between them. The CDR3 is 19 residues long. Germline V CDR1 and CDR2: SGHRS, YFSETQ. The CDR3 nucleotides are TGCGCCAGCAGCTTGGTGTCAATGGTCGGGGTGACTGGGGCCAACGTCCTGACTTTC. Amino acid sequence: CASSLVSMVGVTGANVLTF.

This clone was counted once. The V and J genes are TRBV7-9 and TRBJ2-1; 8 bases map to TRBD2. This CDR3 region has 17 residues. The junction had 9 bases not matched to a gene; V was cut back by 2 bases and J by 3 bases. Germline CDR1 is SEHNR and CDR2 is FQNEAQ (reference sequence). The CDR3 protein is CASSLTTGGAYYNEQFF. The CDR3 DNA is TGTGCCAGCAGCTTAACGACGGGGGGGGCCTACTACAATGAGCAGTTCTTC. Using reference TRBV7-9 and TRBJ2-1 for the parts outside the CDR3, the full variable domain is DTGVSQNPRHKITKRGQNVTFRCDPISEHNRLYWYRQTLGQGPEFLTYFQNEAQLEKSRLLSDRFSAERPKGSFSTLEIQRTEQGDSAMYLCASSLTTGGAYYNEQFFGPGTRLTVL.

The table lists this clone with a few counts. The gene calls are TRBV7-8 and TRBJ2-7, with TRBD1 as a possible D gene (5 bases). The germline V gene encodes CDR1 SGHVS and CDR2 FQNEAQ. This CDR3 contains 14 residues. V dropped 5 bases and J dropped 11 bases, with 22 bases sitting between them. The chain's CDR3 is CASSPPMDDSVEYF. In DNA form, the CDR3 reads TGTGCCAGCAGCCCCCCCATGGATGACAGTGTGGAGTACTTC. The variable domain in full, with the rest retrieved from reference TRBV7-8 and TRBJ2-7, is GAGVSQSPRYKVAKRGQDVALRCDPISGHVSLFWYQQALGQGPEFLTYFQNEAQLDKSGLPSDRFFAERPEGSVSTLKIQRTQQEDSAVYLCASSPPMDDSVEYFGPGTRLTVT.

This chain links TRBV9 with TRBJ2-2; weak D call: TRBD2 (6 bases). V was cut by 6 bases and J by 2 bases, with 14 bases left in between. From germline, CDR1 is SGDLS and CDR2 YYNGEE. This CDR3 is built from 15 residues. The DNA of the CDR3 is TGTGCCAGCACCCGGGACTTCCCAAACACCGGGGAGCTGTTTTTT. This codes for CASTRDFPNTGELFF.

This chain links TRBV28 with TRBJ2-2, with TRBD2 matching over 9 bases. Germline CDR1 reads MDHEN; CDR2 reads SYDVKM. Trimming removed 6 bases from V and 7 bases from J; junction bases left unmatched: 9. The length of the CDR3 is 15 residues. The CDR3 here is CASSRNSGRIGELFF. The CDR3 DNA follows: TGTGCCAGCAGCCGAAATAGCGGGAGAATCGGGGAGCTGTTTTTT.

The chain is built from TRBV19 and TRBJ2-7; D call uncertain. CDR3 length: 14 amino acids. The germline V and J ends were trimmed by 3 bases and 0 bases, with 9 bases remaining between them. Germline V CDR1 and CDR2: LNHDA, SQIVND (reference sequence). The CDR3 loop is CASSITVSSYEQYF. In nucleotides, the CDR3 is TGTGCCAGTAGTATCACCGTTAGCTCCTACGAGCAGTACTTC.

The chain couples TRBV7-2 to TRBJ2-2; 11 bases fit TRBD2. V was clipped by 4 bases and J by 1 base; unmatched bases: 5. CDR3 length: 17 amino acids. Germline CDR1 reads SGHTA; CDR2 reads FQGNSA. CDR3 DNA sequence: TGTGCCAGCAGCTCCGCCGGGACTAGCGGGAACACCGGGGAGCTGTTTTTT. It is translated as CASSSAGTSGNTGELFF.

The V call is TRBV5-4, the J call TRBJ1-1; possible D gene TRBD1, 6 bases. This CDR3 region has 14 residues. CDR1 is SGHNT, CDR2 YYREEE, per germline (reference sequence). Trimming took off 2 bases at V and 6 bases at J, with 14 bases between the two ends. CDR3 sequence (DNA): TGTGCCAGCAGCTTAAGGACAGAGAAGGCTGAAGCTTTCTTT. Translating it yields CASSLRTEKAEAFF.

The chain employs TRBV5-1 and TRBJ1-2, with TRBD1 matching 9 bases. Germline CDR1 is SGHRS and CDR2 is YFSETQ. CDR3 length equals 18 residues. V was clipped by 4 bases and J by 2 bases; unmatched bases: 15. As DNA, the CDR3 is TGCGCCAGCAGCAGCGGCCGGGACAGGGAGTTTTTCAACTATGGCTACACCTTC. Translated: CASSSGRDREFFNYGYTF.

The chain carries TRBV19 and TRBJ1-6; 8 nucleotides align to TRBD1. The CDR3 extends over 14 amino acids. The trim removed 7 bases at V and 6 bases at J, leaving 5 bases unmatched. Germline-derived CDR1 and CDR2 are LNHDA and SQIVND (reference sequence). The CDR3 nucleotides read TGTGCCAGTAAGCACAGGGGGGCTAATTCACCCCTCCACTTT. This sequence encodes CASKHRGANSPLHF. The complete variable domain, with remaining parts taken from reference TRBV19 and TRBJ1-6, reads DGGITQSPKYLFRKEGQNVTLSCEQNLNHDAMYWYRQDPGQGLRLIYYSQIVNDFQKGDIAEGYSVSREKKESFPLTVTSAQKNPTAFYLCASKHRGANSPLHFGNGTRLTVT.

The chain has TRBV5-1 and TRBJ2-7, with D possibly being TRBD1 (6 bases). CDR1 SGHRS and CDR2 YFSETQ come from the germline V gene. V lost 4 bases to trimming and J lost 9 bases, with 17 bases between them. This CDR3 has 13 amino acids. The CDR3 sequence is CASSQQGTVGQYF. The CDR3 DNA sequence: TGCGCCAGCAGCCAGCAGGGGACCGTGGGGCAGTACTTC.

The table lists this clone with a few counts. The chain links TRBV5-1 to TRBJ1-2; 7 bases map to TRBD1. CDR3 length: 18 amino acids. J was trimmed by 8 bases and V by 3 bases; bases with no gene match: 22. Germline V CDR1 and CDR2: SGHRS, YFSETQ. The CDR3 region has the DNA TGCGCCAGCAGCTCCGGGACAGCCTTTCAGTGGTTCGAGAGGGGCTACACCTTC. Translating gives CASSSGTAFQWFERGYTF. The whole variable domain, filled in from reference TRBV5-1 and TRBJ1-2, reads KAGVTQTPRYLIKTRGQQVTLSCSPISGHRSVSWYQQTPGQGLQFLFEYFSETQRNKGNFPGRFSGRQFSNSRSEMNVSTLELGDSALYLCASSSGTAFQWFERGYTFGSGTRLTVV.

This clone was counted only a few times. V and J are TRBV19 and TRBJ2-5, with TRBD1 as a possible D gene (5 bases). The germline V and J ends were trimmed by 2 bases and 5 bases, with 9 bases remaining between them. CDR1 LNHDA and CDR2 SQIVND come from the germline V gene (reference sequence). The CDR3 consists of 13 residues. Here the CDR3 DNA reads TGTGCCAGTAGTATAAGGGGATTTGAGACCCAGTACTTC. Translation: CASSIRGFETQYF.

The chain uses TRBV9 and TRBJ2-1; D is unclear. The ends were cut back, 1 base at V and 9 bases at J, with 14 bases in the middle. Germline-derived CDR1 and CDR2 are SGDLS and YYNGEE. The CDR3 runs 14 residues. CDR3 in DNA: TGTGCCAGCAGCGTATACTCCGGTTTTGGTGAGCAGTTCTTC. It encodes CASSVYSGFGEQFF.

The J gene is TRBJ1-6, the V gene TRBV5-4; weak D call: TRBD1 (5 bases). V was shortened by 4 bases and J by 7 bases, with 12 bases between the two germline ends. CDR1 and CDR2 from the germline V gene are SGHNT and YYREEE (reference sequence). CDR3 size: 14 residues. CDR3 residues: CASSLDRRNSPLHF. Written as DNA, the CDR3 is TGTGCCAGCAGCCTTGACAGACGGAATTCACCCCTCCACTTT.

CDR3 coding DNA: TGTGCCAGCAGTTTCGGGACAGAAGGCTACACCTTC. Residues: CASSFGTEGYTF. The chain combines TRBV12-3 or TRBV12-4 with TRBJ1-2, with 7 bases identical to TRBD1. Trimming removed 3 bases from V and 8 bases from J; junction bases left unmatched: 3. This CDR3 is built from 12 residues.

The sample holds a few counts of this clone. The chain recombines TRBV5-5 with TRBJ1-1, with D perhaps TRBD1 (6 bases). Germline CDR1 SGHKS, CDR2 YYEKEE (reference sequence). Deletions cut 6 bases from V and 2 bases from J, with 17 bases between. The CDR3 loop spans 15 amino acids. The CDR3 loop reads CASTPLLQGNTEAFF. The CDR3 DNA reads as TGTGCCAGCACCCCGCTTTTACAGGGCAACACTGAAGCTTTCTTT.

The chain carries TRBV9 and TRBJ1-4; no definite D call. V was trimmed by 0 bases and J by 9 bases, leaving 9 bases between them. This CDR3 spans 13 amino acids. Per germline, CDR1 SGDLS and CDR2 YYNGEE. The CDR3 DNA reads as TGTGCCAGCAGCGTAGATACCCAGAAAAAACTGTTTTTT. This encodes CASSVDTQKKLFF.

The gene calls are TRBV19 and TRBJ2-3; 8 nucleotides line up with TRBD1. Germline lookup yields CDR1 LNHDA and CDR2 SQIVND (reference sequence). The CDR3 totals 14 residues. Unmatched junction bases numbered 9, after V lost 10 bases and J lost 3 bases. DNA of the CDR3: TGTGCCACCTCTTTGGACAGGGAAACAGATACGCAGTATTTT. Encoded protein: CATSLDRETDTQYF.

The genes are TRBV29-1 and TRBJ2-7, with D unresolved. Deletions cut 2 bases from V and 2 bases from J, with 4 bases between. The CDR3 is 11 residues long. CDR1 and CDR2 (germline): SQVTM, ANQGSEA. This CDR3 is CSVEQTYEQYF. The CDR3 region has the DNA TGCAGCGTTGAACAGACCTACGAGCAGTACTTC.

J is TRBJ2-5 and V is TRBV5-8, with TRBD2 matching 9 bases. CDR3 length equals 16 residues. Germline V gene sequence: CDR1 SGHTS, CDR2 YDEGEE. V trimming: 3 bases; J trimming: 2 bases; junction bases outside the gene matches: 8. The CDR3 region is CASSYRRGGGQETQYF. CDR3 DNA: TGTGCCAGCAGCTATCGGCGGGGGGGAGGACAAGAGACCCAGTACTTC.

The table lists this clone with a few counts. The chain carries TRBV19 and TRBJ2-5; 10 bases fit TRBD2. The trim removed 6 bases at V and 5 bases at J, leaving 3 bases unmatched. CDR1 and CDR2 from the germline V gene are LNHDA and SQIVND (reference sequence). The CDR3 runs 13 residues. CDR3 sequence: CASRLAGLETQYF. The CDR3 coding sequence is TGTGCCAGTAGACTAGCGGGGTTGGAGACCCAGTACTTC.

The chain links TRBV28 to TRBJ2-1; the match to TRBD1 covers 8 bases. The CDR3 spans 15 residues. Germline V CDR1 and CDR2: MDHEN, SYDVKM. The ends lost 7 bases at V and 4 bases at J; junction bases unmatched: 9. Here the CDR3 reads CASTPSDRGYNEQFF. The CDR3 DNA sequence: TGTGCCAGCACCCCCAGTGACAGGGGATACAATGAGCAGTTCTTC.

The chain recombines TRBV4-3 with TRBJ2-1; 7 bases agree with TRBD1. CDR1 is LGHNA, CDR2 YSLEER, per germline. This CDR3 has 19 residues. Trimming at V came to 6 bases and at J to 5 bases, leaving 22 bases not matched to a gene. The CDR3 DNA reads TGCGCCAGCAGTAAAAAGTCCGGGACAGCGAACAGTTTTAACAATGAGCAGTTCTTC. Its translation: CASSKKSGTANSFNNEQFF.